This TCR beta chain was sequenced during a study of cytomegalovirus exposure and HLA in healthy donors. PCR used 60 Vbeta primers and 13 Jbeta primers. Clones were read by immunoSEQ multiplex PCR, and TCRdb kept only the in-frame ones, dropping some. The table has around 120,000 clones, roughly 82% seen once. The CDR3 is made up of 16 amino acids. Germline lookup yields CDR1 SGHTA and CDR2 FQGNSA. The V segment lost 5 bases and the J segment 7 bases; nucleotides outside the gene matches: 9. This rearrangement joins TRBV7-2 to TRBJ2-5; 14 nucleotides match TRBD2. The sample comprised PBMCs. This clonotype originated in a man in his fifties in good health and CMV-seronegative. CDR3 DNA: TGTGCCAGCAGCCATGGACTAGCGGGGGGCCTGGGGACCCAGTACTTC. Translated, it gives CASSHGLAGGLGTQYF.